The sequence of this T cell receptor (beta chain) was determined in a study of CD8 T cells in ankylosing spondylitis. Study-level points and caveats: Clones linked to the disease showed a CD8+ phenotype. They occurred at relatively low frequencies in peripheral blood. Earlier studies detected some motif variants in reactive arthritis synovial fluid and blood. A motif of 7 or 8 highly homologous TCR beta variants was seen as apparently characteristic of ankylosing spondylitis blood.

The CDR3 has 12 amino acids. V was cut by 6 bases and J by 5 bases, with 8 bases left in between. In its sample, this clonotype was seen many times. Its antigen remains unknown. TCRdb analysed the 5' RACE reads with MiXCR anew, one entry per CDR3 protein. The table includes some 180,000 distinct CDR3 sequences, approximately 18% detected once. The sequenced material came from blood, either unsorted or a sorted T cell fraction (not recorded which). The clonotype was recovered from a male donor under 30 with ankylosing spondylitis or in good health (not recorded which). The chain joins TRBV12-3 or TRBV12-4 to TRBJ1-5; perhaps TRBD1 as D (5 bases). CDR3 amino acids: CASRRGDQPQHF. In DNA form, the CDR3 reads TGTGCCAGCAGACGGGGCGATCAGCCCCAGCATTTT.